Each of the 3 T cell receptor beta chains below was sequenced from the same sample in a study of sequential checkpoint blockade in melanoma. The treatment was: randomized to nivolumab then ipilimumab (arm A) or the reverse (arm B). TCRdb's table, derived via immunoSEQ multiplex PCR, lists solely in-frame clones and lacks some. The repertoire holds around 18,000 clones, with around 68% as singletons. The sample here was CD8+ T cells sorted from blood (inferred from file names), taken from a patient given nivolumab and ipilimumab in sequence. Every receptor here comes from a human donor with melanoma.

This clone appeared once. The CDR3 sequence: CASSYSGRSTDTQYF. In nucleotides, the CDR3 is TGTGCCAGCAGTTACAGCGGGAGAAGCACAGATACGCAGTATTTT. The chain has TRBV6-5 and TRBJ2-3, with 8 bases aligning to TRBD2. This CDR3 comprises 15 residues. Per germline, CDR1 MNHEY and CDR2 SVGAGI. With V trimmed by 2 bases and J by 0 bases, 1 base remained unmatched.

V gene TRBV9 combines with J gene TRBJ2-7; a weak D match, TRBD1 (6 bases). In germline, CDR1 is SGDLS, CDR2 YYNGEE. The CDR3 loop spans 14 amino acids. V lost 2 bases, J lost 5 bases, and 14 bases lay in between. CDR3 protein: CASSVGTLPHEQYF. For the CDR3, the DNA is TGTGCCAGCAGCGTGGGGACATTACCCCACGAGCAGTACTTC.

V usage is TRBV4-1 and J usage is TRBJ2-1, with TRBD2 matching 13 bases. The V and J ends lost 0 bases and 8 bases, in that order; junction bases with no gene match: 10. The V gene's germline CDR1 is MGHRA and CDR2 YSYEKL. The length of the CDR3 is 18 residues. The CDR3 sequence is CASSQEGFGTSGVYEQFF. CDR3 coding DNA: TGCGCCAGCAGCCAAGAAGGGTTTGGGACTAGCGGGGTCTATGAGCAGTTCTTC.